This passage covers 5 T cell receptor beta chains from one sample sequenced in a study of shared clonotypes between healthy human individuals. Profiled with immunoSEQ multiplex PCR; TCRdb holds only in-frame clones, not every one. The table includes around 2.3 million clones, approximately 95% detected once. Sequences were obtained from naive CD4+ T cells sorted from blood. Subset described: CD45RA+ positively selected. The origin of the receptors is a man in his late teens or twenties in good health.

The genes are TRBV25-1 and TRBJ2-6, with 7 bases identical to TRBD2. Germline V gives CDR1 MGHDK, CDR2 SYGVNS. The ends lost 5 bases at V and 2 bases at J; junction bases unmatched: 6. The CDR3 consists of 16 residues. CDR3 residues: CASSPLGGTGANVLTF. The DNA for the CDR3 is TGTGCCAGCAGTCCCCTGGGGGGGACTGGGGCCAACGTCCTGACTTTC.

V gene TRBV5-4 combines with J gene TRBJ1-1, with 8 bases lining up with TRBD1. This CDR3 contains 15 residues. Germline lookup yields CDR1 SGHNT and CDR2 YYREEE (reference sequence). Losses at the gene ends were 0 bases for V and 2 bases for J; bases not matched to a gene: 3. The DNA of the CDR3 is TGTGCCAGCAGCTTGGGACAGGGGATCAACACTGAAGCTTTCTTT. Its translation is CASSLGQGINTEAFF.

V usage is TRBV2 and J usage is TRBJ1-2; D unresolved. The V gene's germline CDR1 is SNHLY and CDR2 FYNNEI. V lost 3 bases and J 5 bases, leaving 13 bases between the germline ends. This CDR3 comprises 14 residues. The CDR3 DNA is TGTGCCAGCAGTGATGGGTGGGGAGCGTATGGCTACACCTTC. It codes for CASSDGWGAYGYTF. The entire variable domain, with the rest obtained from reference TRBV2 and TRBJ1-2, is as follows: EPEVTQTPSHQVTQMGQEVILRCVPISNHLYFYWYRQILGQKVEFLVSFYNNEISEKSEIFDDQFSVERPDGSNFTLKIRSTKLEDSAMYFCASSDGWGAYGYTFGSGTRLTVV.

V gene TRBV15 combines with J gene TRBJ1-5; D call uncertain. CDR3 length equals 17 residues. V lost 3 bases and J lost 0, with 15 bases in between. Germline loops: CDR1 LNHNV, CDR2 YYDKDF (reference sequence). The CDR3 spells CATSSSTFFNSNQPQHF. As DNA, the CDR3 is TGTGCCACCAGCAGTTCCACATTCTTTAATAGCAATCAGCCCCAGCATTTT. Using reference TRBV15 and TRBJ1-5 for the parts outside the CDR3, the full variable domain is DAMVIQNPRYQVTQFGKPVTLSCSQTLNHNVMYWYQQKSSQAPKLLFHYYDKDFNNEADTPDNFQSRRPNTSFCFLDIRSPGLGDTAMYLCATSSSTFFNSNQPQHFGDGTRLSIL.

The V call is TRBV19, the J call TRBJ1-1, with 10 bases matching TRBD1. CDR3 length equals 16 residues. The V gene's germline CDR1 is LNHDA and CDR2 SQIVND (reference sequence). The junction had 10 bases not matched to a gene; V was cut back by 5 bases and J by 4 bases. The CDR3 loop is CASSPLPGQGSTEAFF. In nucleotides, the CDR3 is TGTGCCAGTAGTCCTCTTCCGGGACAGGGGTCCACTGAAGCTTTCTTT.